This TCR beta chain is from a study of lymphopenia after photon versus proton radiotherapy. The method was immunoSEQ multiplex PCR; TCRdb's version includes in-frame clones alone and lacks a portion of them. The sample lists some 4,700 clones, about 67% occurring once. Trimming removed 2 bases from V and 5 bases from J; junction bases left unmatched: 11. The V gene's germline CDR1 is SGDLS and CDR2 YYNGEE. This CDR3 comprises 16 residues. The source is an elderly man with esophageal cancer. Specimen: peripheral blood, collected from a patient treated with proton-based radiotherapy. The chain couples TRBV9 to TRBJ2-3; 7 bases map to TRBD1. The CDR3 DNA is TGTGCCAGCAGCGTCCGGTTGGGCTCAGGGGGAGATACGCAGTATTTT. This encodes CASSVRLGSGGDTQYF.